The clone carrying this T cell receptor beta chain occurred many times. Its antigen is currently unknown. The data were obtained in a study of T cell repertoires in cytomegalovirus infection. Overall study context: An indication of both CMV infection and matching HLA type came from public TCR beta signatures.

TCRdb itself ran the reads through MiXCR, one entry per CDR3 protein. The sample yields approximately 500,000 distinct CDR3 sequences, approximately 15% seen once. General study findings and limits: Across the ex vivo response, the dominant clonotypes were HLA-C-restricted CMV-specific TCR beta clonotypes.

Looked up from germline, CDR1 is MDHEN and CDR2 is SYDVKM. V was clipped by 7 bases and J by 2 bases, with 12 bases between them. There are 15 residues in the CDR3. The chain combines TRBV28 with TRBJ2-6; D possibly matches TRBD1 or TRBD2 (5 bases each). Sequenced input: CD8+ T cells from PBMCs. The sequence was collected from a human donor in good health (CMV status not recorded). Some clones in this sample may be carry-over from other donors' samples. The chain's CDR3 is CASTGAQAGANVLTF. The CDR3 region has the DNA TGTGCCAGCACCGGGGCCCAGGCTGGGGCCAACGTCCTGACTTTC.